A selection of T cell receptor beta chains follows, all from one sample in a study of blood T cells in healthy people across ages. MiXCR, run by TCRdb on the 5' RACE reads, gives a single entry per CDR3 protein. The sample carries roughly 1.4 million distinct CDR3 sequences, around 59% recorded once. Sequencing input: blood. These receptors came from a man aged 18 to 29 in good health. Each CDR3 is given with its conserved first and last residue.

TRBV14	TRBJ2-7	CASSQPQSYEQYF
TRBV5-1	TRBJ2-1	CASSLEVVTYNEQFF
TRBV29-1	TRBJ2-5	CSVEEGGLETQYF
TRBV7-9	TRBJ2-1	CASSSGGPNEQFF
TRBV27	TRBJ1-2	CASSLNRVAYGYTF
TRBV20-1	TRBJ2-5	CSAFVEGAQETQYF
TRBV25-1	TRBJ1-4	CASSARQGSEKLFF
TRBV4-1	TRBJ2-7	CASSQGVAGTSYEQYF
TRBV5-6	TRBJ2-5	CASSPLGVTVGETQYF
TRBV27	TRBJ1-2	CASKGGYGYTF
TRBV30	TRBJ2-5	CAWGLGETQYF
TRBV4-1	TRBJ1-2	CASSQDARGDYGYTF
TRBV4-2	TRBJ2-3	CASSQPSGLSTDTQYF
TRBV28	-	CASSFAPALEQYF
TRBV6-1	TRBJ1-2	CARRDSSLDGYTF
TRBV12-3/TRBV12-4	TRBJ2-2	CASSRDRGIPGELFF
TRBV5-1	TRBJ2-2	CASSLAGTGELFF
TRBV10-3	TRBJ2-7	CAISASSYEQYF
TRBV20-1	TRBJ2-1	CSARPGYNEQFF
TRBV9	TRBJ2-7	CASSVAETASYEQYF
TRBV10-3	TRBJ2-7	CAISESAGAYEQYF
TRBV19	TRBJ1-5	CASGGGTNQPQHF
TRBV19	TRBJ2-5	CASSHGSGQETQYF
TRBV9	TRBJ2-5	CASSVGTGKQETQYF
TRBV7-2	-	CASSLGQRRTQYF
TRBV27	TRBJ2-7	CASSSLTSGASSYEQYF
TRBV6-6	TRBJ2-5	CASSPQERGQETQYF
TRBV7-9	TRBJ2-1	CASSTGIAGGSYNEQFF
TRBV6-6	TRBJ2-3	CASRPLSGESTDTQYF
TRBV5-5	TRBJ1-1	CASSYRGPGTEAFF
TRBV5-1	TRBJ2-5	CASSLSLARQETQYF
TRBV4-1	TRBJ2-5	CASSQEGTPIQETQYF